The TCR beta chain under discussion was sequenced for a study of blood T cell repertoires in COVID-19. Overall study context: Samples of COVID-19 (acute and convalescent) were obtained from the United States, Italy and Spain. PBMCs, B-cell-depleted T cells, or T cells provided the cDNA or gDNA that made up the material.

This clone appeared a few times. Trimming cost V 3 bases and J 0 bases; bases outside gene matches: 4. This CDR3 contains 16 residues. Germline-derived CDR1 and CDR2 are WNHNN and SYGVQD (reference sequence). Original data processing: Amplification of reference gene primers provided the estimated nucleated cell counts. Some clones are missing from TCRdb's copy, which holds only in-frame ones; the method was immunoSEQ multiplex PCR. That table furnishes V, J and clone size, whereas the DNA furnished D and trimming. This table holds roughly 70,000 clones, around 90% found once. The clonotype was recovered from a human donor in a cohort sampled during active COVID-19. The sequencing input was peripheral blood. The J gene is TRBJ2-1, the V gene TRBV10-1; TRBD1 aligns across 8 bases. The CDR3, as DNA: TGCGCCAGCAGTGAATCAGGGGGCTACTCCTACAATGAGCAGTTCTTC. As protein: CASSESGGYSYNEQFF.